The rows below give T cell receptor beta chains drawn from one sample of a study of T cells in Graves' hyperthyroidism and ophthalmopathy. TCRdb processed the multiplex PCR reads anew with MiXCR; each CDR3 protein has one entry. The table includes 300,000 to 500,000 distinct CDR3 sequences, about 15% detected once. Sequencing used blood. These receptors originate from a woman in her 30s with Graves' hyperthyroidism. Each CDR3 is given with its conserved first and last residue. Each record gives: CDR3 protein, CDR3 DNA, V gene, clone size, J gene, D gene. A D gene is named only where the DNA matches it firmly. Size values are once, few and many counts, or a class for expanded clones, and some rows have none.

CDR3: CASSWGGVSTDTQYF
DNA: TGTGCCAGCAGTTGGGGGGGTGTTAGCACAGATACGCAGTATTTT
V: TRBV5-5
size: many
J: TRBJ2-3
D: TRBD2

CDR3: CATSHPTSESGANVLTF
DNA: TGTGCCACCAGTCACCCCACCAGCGAATCTGGGGCCAACGTCCTGACTTTC
V: TRBV24-1
size: NA
J: TRBJ2-6
D: NA

CDR3: CASSVAASGPQGRFF
DNA: TGTGCCAGCAGCGTAGCGGCTAGCGGTCCGCAAGGGCGGTTCTTC
V: TRBV9
size: NA
J: TRBJ2-1
D: TRBD2

CDR3: CASSAGVGDTYEQYF
DNA: TGTGCCAGCAGCGCAGGGGTCGGGGACACCTACGAGCAGTACTTC
V: TRBV9
size: NA
J: TRBJ2-7
D: NA

CDR3: CASSLGEGAFQPQHF
DNA: TGCGCCAGCAGCTTGGGTGAGGGGGCGTTTCAGCCCCAGCATTTT
V: TRBV5-1
size: NA
J: TRBJ1-5
D: TRBD1

CDR3: CASSELGGAYQETQYF
DNA: TGTGCCAGCAGTGAATTGGGGGGAGCGTACCAAGAGACCCAGTACTTC
V: TRBV6-1
size: few
J: TRBJ2-5
D: NA

CDR3: CASSVADDQSYEQYF
DNA: TGTGCCAGCAGTGTGGCCGACGATCAATCCTACGAGCAGTACTTC
V: TRBV6-1
size: many
J: TRBJ2-7
D: NA

CDR3: CASSLQGGYSGANVLTF
DNA: TGTGCCAGCAGCCTACAGGGGGGATACTCTGGGGCCAACGTCCTGACTTTC
V: TRBV3-1
size: NA
J: TRBJ2-6
D: TRBD1

CDR3: CASSQGKLAGANVLTF
DNA: TGTGCCAGCAGCCAGGGTAAACTAGCTGGGGCCAACGTCCTGACTTTC
V: TRBV3-1
size: NA
J: TRBJ2-6
D: NA

CDR3: CSAIAGTSNLNEQFF
DNA: TGCAGTGCTATTGCCGGGACTAGTAATTTAAATGAGCAGTTCTTC
V: TRBV20-1
size: few
J: TRBJ2-1
D: TRBD2

CDR3: CASSVGGRASGYNEQFF
DNA: TGTGCCAGCAGCGTAGGAGGAAGGGCTAGCGGTTACAATGAGCAGTTCTTC
V: TRBV9
size: many
J: TRBJ2-1
D: TRBD2

CDR3: CSAETGDFAEAFF
DNA: TGCAGTGCCGAGACAGGGGATTTCGCTGAAGCTTTCTTT
V: TRBV20-1
size: many
J: TRBJ1-1
D: TRBD1

CDR3: CASRQANQPQHF
DNA: TGTGCCAGCAGACAGGCCAATCAGCCCCAGCATTTT
V: TRBV28
size: NA
J: TRBJ1-5
D: NA

CDR3: CASSQATQDQPQHF
DNA: TGCGCCAGCAGCCAAGCTACACAGGATCAGCCCCAGCATTTT
V: TRBV4-1
size: NA
J: TRBJ1-5
D: NA

CDR3: CASSPNTASGSWNEQFF
DNA: TGTGCCAGCAGTCCTAATACTGCTAGCGGGAGTTGGAATGAGCAGTTCTTC
V: TRBV28
size: few
J: TRBJ2-1
D: TRBD2

CDR3: CASSLEGQNTYEQYF
DNA: TGCGCCAGCAGCTTGGAGGGCCAGAACACCTACGAGCAGTACTTC
V: TRBV5-1
size: many
J: TRBJ2-7
D: NA

CDR3: CASSHIRSNRGSEAFF
DNA: TGTGCCAGCAGCCATATTCGCTCGAACAGGGGCTCTGAAGCTTTCTTT
V: TRBV3-1
size: few
J: TRBJ1-1
D: TRBD1

CDR3: CASSLYASGPPNYGYTF
DNA: TGTGCCAGCAGCTTATACGCCTCAGGTCCACCTAACTATGGCTACACCTTC
V: TRBV13
size: many
J: TRBJ1-2
D: NA

CDR3: CASSLKTSGRGIGPSGEYEQYF
DNA: TGTGCCAGCAGCTTAAAAACTAGCGGGAGAGGGATAGGGCCCTCAGGAGAATACGAGCAGTACTTC
V: TRBV7-2
size: NA
J: TRBJ2-7
D: TRBD2

CDR3: CASSGQTRGLDEQYF
DNA: TGTGCCAGCAGCGGACAGACCCGGGGGTTAGACGAGCAGTACTTC
V: TRBV2
size: many
J: TRBJ2-7
D: NA

CDR3: CASSFSTDQGYEQYF
DNA: TGTGCCAGCAGTTTTAGTACAGACCAAGGGTACGAGCAGTACTTC
V: TRBV28
size: many
J: TRBJ2-7
D: NA

CDR3: CASSPFRGLSYNEQFF
DNA: TGTGCCAGCAGCCCCTTCAGGGGCCTCTCCTACAATGAGCAGTTCTTC
V: TRBV3-1
size: few
J: TRBJ2-1
D: NA

CDR3: CASSQARSSGFSYEQYF
DNA: TGTGCCAGCAGCCAGGCGCGCAGTAGCGGGTTCTCCTACGAGCAGTACTTC
V: TRBV3-1
size: many
J: TRBJ2-7
D: TRBD2

CDR3: CASSSPRDTEAFF
DNA: TGTGCCAGCAGCTCCCCCAGGGACACTGAAGCTTTCTTT
V: TRBV11-2
size: many
J: TRBJ1-1
D: NA